The 31 T cell receptor beta chains given below trace back to one sample, sequenced in a study of blood T cell repertoires in COVID-19 (dated by TCRdb to about 2020). Library preparation employed the immunoSEQ multiplex PCR assay. This is the immuneACCESS table as TCRdb keeps it, with only in-frame sequences that have V and J called. A part of the clones is gone; compared with another copy, unresolved V genes explain less than half, and the rest is unexplained. The sample table lists around 270,000 clones, about 87% of them with a count of one. The ten biggest clones cover 4% of the sample. The specimen sequenced was peripheral blood. The receptors shown here come from a man in his fifties or sixties who had recovered from COVID-19.

The chain joins TRBV4-1 to TRBJ2-1; possible D gene TRBD1, 5 bases. This CDR3 region has 17 residues. Germline V lookup: CDR1 MGHRA, CDR2 YSYEKL. Trimming took off 2 bases at V and 4 bases at J, with 18 bases between the two ends. DNA for the CDR3: TGCGCCAGCAGCCAAACCCCCGCCAGGGCCTATTACAATGAGCAGTTCTTC. Translation gives CASSQTPARAYYNEQFF.

The chain couples TRBV7-9 to TRBJ2-7; no reliable D call. The CDR3 covers 13 residues. Germline V lookup: CDR1 SEHNR, CDR2 FQNEAQ (reference sequence). V shed 4 bases and J shed 2 bases, with 9 bases lying between them. The CDR3: CASSYSQAYEQYF. The CDR3 coding sequence is TGTGCCAGCAGCTACTCCCAGGCCTACGAGCAGTACTTC.

This clone was seen a handful of times. The V and J genes are TRBV12-5 and TRBJ1-1; no firm D call. This CDR3 comprises 13 residues. CDR1 and CDR2 from the germline V gene are LGHNT and FRNRAP. The V and J ends lost 1 base and 9 bases respectively, with 12 bases between them. CDR3 in amino acids: CASGLDGLGQAFF. In DNA, the CDR3 is TGTGCTAGTGGTTTGGACGGGTTAGGCCAAGCTTTCTTT. Together with reference TRBV12-5 and TRBJ1-1, the CDR3 gives the full variable domain: DARVTQTPRHKVTEMGQEVTMRCQPILGHNTVFWYRQTMMQGLELLAYFRNRAPLDDSGMPKDRFSAEMPDATLATLKIQPSEPRDSAVYFCASGLDGLGQAFFGQGTRLTVV.

The V call is TRBV9, the J call TRBJ1-1; D gene unclear. CDR1 is SGDLS, CDR2 YYNGEE, per germline. V lost 0 bases and J 5 bases, leaving 11 bases between the germline ends. This CDR3 region has 14 residues. This CDR3 reads CASSVVGGQTEAFF. CDR3 nucleotide sequence: TGTGCCAGCAGCGTAGTTGGCGGCCAAACTGAAGCTTTCTTT.

This chain connects TRBV6-5 to TRBJ1-5; the D gene is possibly TRBD1 (6 bases). Trimming took 4 bases from V and 2 from J, leaving 15 bases between them. Germline values: CDR1 MNHEY, CDR2 SVGAGI. This CDR3 region has 16 residues. The CDR3 DNA reads TGTGCCAGCAGTTCCACAGGGTTGGGGGGCAATCAGCCCCAGCATTTT. This encodes CASSSTGLGGNQPQHF.

This clone was seen only once. The V gene is TRBV2, the J gene TRBJ2-3, with 8 bases lining up with TRBD2. Germline V gives CDR1 SNHLY, CDR2 FYNNEI. With 4 bases clipped from V and 4 bases from J, the junction kept 10 bases outside the gene matches. The CDR3 consists of 16 residues. CDR3 DNA sequence: TGTGCCAGCAGTGCTACACTAGCGGAAAGGGCAGATACGCAGTATTTT. Translating it yields CASSATLAERADTQYF. The full variable domain, its missing parts supplied by reference TRBV2 and TRBJ2-3, is EPEVTQTPSHQVTQMGQEVILRCVPISNHLYFYWYRQILGQKVEFLVSFYNNEISEKSEIFDDQFSVERPDGSNFTLKIRSTKLEDSAMYFCASSATLAERADTQYFGPGTRLTVL.

This clone has more than one count but fewer than ten. This chain joins TRBV5-1 and TRBJ1-6, with D unresolved. Trimming stripped 0 bases from V and 7 bases from J, with 8 bases between. The CDR3 totals 14 residues. The germline V gene has CDR1 SGHRS and CDR2 YFSETQ. The CDR3 bases are TGCGCCAGCAGCTTGGGGGCTCGAAATTCACCCCTCCACTTT. It translates to CASSLGARNSPLHF.

The rearrangement joins TRBV21-1 to TRBJ2-7; the listed D gene, TRBD1, was not tested against the DNA. TRBV21-1 is tagged as a pseudogene. The CDR3 is 15 amino acids. For the CDR3, the DNA is TGTGCCAGCAGCAAAAACAGGCAGTGGGAACACGAGCAGTACTTC. Its translation: CASSKNRQWEHEQYF.

Here the CDR3 DNA reads TGTGCCAGCAGAACAGGGGGCTCCTACAATGAGCAGTTCTTC. Its protein is CASRTGGSYNEQFF. The rearrangement links TRBV7-3 to TRBJ2-1; 8 nucleotides line up with TRBD1. Germline CDR1 is SGHTA and CDR2 is FQGTGA. J lost 0 bases, V lost 6 bases, and 1 base had no gene match. CDR3 size: 14 residues. Full variable domain (outside the CDR3, taken from reference TRBV7-3 and TRBJ2-1): GAGVSQTPSNKVTEKGKYVELRCDPISGHTALYWYRQSLGQGPEFLIYFQGTGAADDSGLPNDRFFAVRPEGSVSTLKIQRTERGDSAVYLCASRTGGSYNEQFFGPGTRLTVL.

V usage is TRBV5-4 and J usage is TRBJ2-7; TRBD1 matches at 8 bases. There are 15 residues in the CDR3. The germline gives CDR1 SGHNT, CDR2 YYREEE (reference sequence). J was trimmed by 3 bases and V by 0 bases; bases with no gene match: 5. DNA for the CDR3: TGTGCCAGCAGCTTGGCGAGGACAGGGCGCTACGAGCAGTACTTC. Protein: CASSLARTGRYEQYF.

V gene TRBV11-3 combines with J gene TRBJ2-3; 11 positions agree with TRBD1. V lost 0 bases and J lost 3; bases outside the gene matches: 2. This CDR3 region has 16 residues. Germline V CDR1 and CDR2: SGHNT, YENEEA. Here the CDR3 DNA reads TGTGCCAGCAGCTTAGAGGGACAGGGGGGAACAGATACGCAGTATTTT. It is translated as CASSLEGQGGTDTQYF.

A single count supports this clone. The rearrangement joins TRBV4-1 to TRBJ2-4; 10 bases match TRBD2. The J segment lost 0 bases and the V segment lost 2 bases, leaving 16 bases of the junction unmatched. CDR1 MGHRA and CDR2 YSYEKL come from the germline V gene. The CDR3 loop spans 21 amino acids. For the CDR3, the DNA is TGCGCCAGCAGCCAACCCACCGCGGCTAGCGGGGGCCGTCAAGCCAAAAACATTCAGTACTTC. Amino acid sequence: CASSQPTAASGGRQAKNIQYF.

This chain links TRBV19 with TRBJ1-2; 8 nucleotides agree with TRBD1. The trim removed 6 bases at V and 4 bases at J, leaving 4 bases unmatched. The CDR3 runs 13 residues. Germline values: CDR1 LNHDA, CDR2 SQIVND (reference sequence). The CDR3 bases are TGTGCCAGTAGGACAGGGGTGGGCTATGGCTACACCTTC. Translating gives CASRTGVGYGYTF.

The gene calls are TRBV2 and TRBJ1-1; no definite D call. Trimming removed 2 bases at V and 1 base at J, with 11 bases between. This CDR3 region has 15 residues. Germline V gene lookup returns CDR1 SNHLY and CDR2 FYNNEI. This CDR3 is CASSESHRTNTEAFF. The CDR3 DNA reads as TGTGCCAGCAGTGAATCTCACAGAACGAACACTGAAGCTTTCTTT.

This chain links TRBV19 with TRBJ1-2, with a possible D match to TRBD1 (6 bases). The germline V gene has CDR1 LNHDA and CDR2 SQIVND (reference sequence). This CDR3 spans 13 amino acids. Trimming removed 7 bases at V and 8 bases at J, with 17 bases between. DNA for the CDR3: TGTGCCAGTACCTCCACGACAGGTCGAGGCTACACCTTC. This gives the protein CASTSTTGRGYTF.

The genes are TRBV5-6 and TRBJ1-1; 10 positions match TRBD1. Trimming took 5 bases from V and 4 from J; bases not matched to a gene: 5. The CDR3 totals 14 residues. The V gene's germline CDR1 is SGHDT and CDR2 YYEEEE. The CDR3 nucleotides are TGTGCCAGCAGACGAGGGACAGGGGCCACTGAAGCTTTCTTT. Translated, it gives CASRRGTGATEAFF.

The chain is built from TRBV19 and TRBJ1-1, with unresolved D. Germline V gene sequence: CDR1 LNHDA, CDR2 SQIVND (reference sequence). The CDR3 loop spans 17 amino acids. Deletions cut 4 bases from V and 0 bases from J, with 18 bases between. The CDR3, as DNA: TGTGCCAGTAGTACCCTCCGGACCTCGGGAATGAACACTGAAGCTTTCTTT. Translated: CASSTLRTSGMNTEAFF.

The chain's CDR3 is CATSTRDRGLGGELFF. For the CDR3, the DNA is TGTGCCACCAGCACCCGGGACAGGGGGCTTGGAGGGGAGCTGTTTTTT. The V call is TRBV15, the J call TRBJ2-2; 12 positions match TRBD1. The length of the CDR3 is 16 residues. Trimming removed 4 bases from V and 8 bases from J; junction bases left unmatched: 8. Germline lookup yields CDR1 LNHNV and CDR2 YYDKDF (reference sequence). Full variable domain (missing parts from reference TRBV15 and TRBJ2-2): DAMVIQNPRYQVTQFGKPVTLSCSQTLNHNVMYWYQQKSSQAPKLLFHYYDKDFNNEADTPDNFQSRRPNTSFCFLDIRSPGLGDTAMYLCATSTRDRGLGGELFFGEGSRLTVL.

The chain joins TRBV5-8 to TRBJ1-1; perhaps TRBD1 as D (6 bases). The V gene's germline CDR1 is SGHTS and CDR2 YDEGEE. The CDR3 sequence is 16 residues long. Trimming left V 0 bases short and J 1 base short, with 13 bases between. The CDR3 DNA follows: TGTGCCAGCAGCTTGGTGCCCGGGGGGCCGAACACTGAAGCTTTCTTT. Translation gives CASSLVPGGPNTEAFF.

The chain carries TRBV9 and TRBJ1-2; no clear D gene. The CDR3 length is 14 residues. Per the germline V gene, CDR1 is SGDLS and CDR2 is YYNGEE. The V end was cut by 3 bases, the J end by 2 bases, with 11 bases between. The CDR3 loop is CASSGVSVNYGYTF. The CDR3 DNA is TGTGCCAGCAGCGGAGTCAGCGTCAACTATGGCTACACCTTC.

V usage is TRBV7-8 and J usage is TRBJ1-3, with 8 positions matching TRBD1. V lost 0 bases to trimming and J lost 4 bases; unmatched junction nucleotides: 5. This CDR3 contains 16 residues. CDR1 and CDR2 (germline): SGHVS, FQNEAQ. This CDR3 is CASSLALGTGGNTIYF. DNA for the CDR3: TGTGCCAGCAGCTTAGCGCTAGGGACAGGAGGAAACACCATATATTTT.

This clone was picked up one time. The chain uses TRBV7-8 and TRBJ1-2; D is perhaps TRBD1 (5 bases). Between the trimmed V and J ends, which lost 4 bases and 8 bases, there was a span of 17 bases. The germline CDR1 and CDR2 sequences are SGHVS and FQNEAQ. The CDR3 consists of 14 residues. In DNA form, the CDR3 reads TGTGCCAGCAGCTCCCGAGCAGGGTCGGGCGGCTACACCTTC. This encodes CASSSRAGSGGYTF. The full variable domain, in which reference TRBV7-8 and TRBJ1-2 provide the parts outside the CDR3, is GAGVSQSPRYKVAKRGQDVALRCDPISGHVSLFWYQQALGQGPEFLTYFQNEAQLDKSGLPSDRFFAERPEGSVSTLKIQRTQQEDSAVYLCASSSRAGSGGYTFGSGTRLTVV.

This clone was picked up a small number of times. The chain couples TRBV5-1 to TRBJ2-7; possible D gene TRBD2, 6 bases. V lost 0 bases and J lost 2, with 9 bases in between. The germline V gene encodes CDR1 SGHRS and CDR2 YFSETQ. The CDR3 sequence is 14 residues long. CDR3 region: CASSLVAGTYEQYF. Written as DNA, the CDR3 is TGCGCCAGCAGCTTGGTCGCGGGGACCTACGAGCAGTACTTC.

J is TRBJ1-6 and V is TRBV6-5; TRBD1 matches at 8 bases. Germline assignment: CDR1 MNHEY and CDR2 SVGAGI. V dropped 2 bases and J dropped 9; count of bases not matched to a gene: 6. This CDR3 spans 15 amino acids. The CDR3 DNA follows: TGTGCCAGCAGTTACATTACAGGGGGAAGTTCACCCCTCCACTTT. The encoded protein is CASSYITGGSSPLHF.

This chain joins TRBV19 and TRBJ2-3; 11 nucleotides match TRBD2. Trimming removed 0 bases from V and 0 bases from J; junction bases left unmatched: 14. Germline values: CDR1 LNHDA, CDR2 SQIVND (reference sequence). This CDR3 comprises 21 residues. The CDR3 loop reads CASSIDSGWLAGGLSTDTQYF. For the CDR3, the DNA is TGTGCCAGTAGTATAGATTCCGGTTGGCTAGCGGGGGGCCTCAGCACAGATACGCAGTATTTT.

This chain uses TRBV10-1 with TRBJ2-7; D is perhaps TRBD1 (6 bases). CDR1 WNHNN and CDR2 SYGVQD come from the germline V gene (reference sequence). Trimming removed 0 bases from V and 9 bases from J, with 9 bases in between. This CDR3 has 12 amino acids. For the CDR3, the DNA is TGCGCCAGCAGTGAGTCGGGGGCTGGGCAGTACTTC. Its protein product is CASSESGAGQYF.

The rearrangement links TRBV18 to TRBJ2-1; possibly TRBD2 for D (5 bases). Germline CDR1 and CDR2: KGHSH and LQKENI. The V gene lost 2 bases and the J gene lost 10 bases, with 9 bases spanning the gap. This CDR3 is 12 amino acids long. The CDR3 loop is CASSPIPGEQFF. DNA of the CDR3: TGTGCCAGCTCACCAATCCCGGGAGAGCAGTTCTTC.

J is TRBJ2-1 and V is TRBV7-8, with D perhaps TRBD1 (7 bases). Germline CDR1 is SGHVS and CDR2 is FQNEAQ. Trimming removed 8 bases from V and 12 bases from J, with 20 bases in between. This CDR3 has 13 residues. The CDR3 region is CASVRGTSGGQFF. The CDR3 DNA reads as TGTGCCAGCGTTCGCGGGACCTCAGGGGGGCAGTTCTTC.

This clone is a singleton in its sample. The CDR3: CSASFGTGVGNTIYF. The DNA of the CDR3 is TGCAGTGCTAGTTTCGGGACAGGGGTTGGAAACACCATATATTTT. The chain employs TRBV20-1 and TRBJ1-3; 10 bases fit TRBD1. V was pared by 3 bases and J by 3 bases, with 5 bases of the junction left unmatched. The germline V gene has CDR1 DFQATT and CDR2 SNEGSKA (reference sequence). The CDR3 covers 15 residues.

The chain is built from TRBV5-8 and TRBJ1-5; 12 bases line up with TRBD1. Trimming at V came to 1 base and at J to 3 bases, leaving 5 bases not matched to a gene. CDR1 is SGHTS, CDR2 YDEGEE, per germline. This CDR3 region has 17 residues. For the CDR3, the DNA is TGTGCCAGCAGCTTGTTGGGGACAGGGGGCCCCAATCAGCCCCAGCATTTT. Amino acids: CASSLLGTGGPNQPQHF.

The V call is TRBV6-5, the J call TRBJ1-4; 7 nucleotides match TRBD1. J gave up 3 bases and V 7 bases, and 8 bases lay outside the gene matches. The germline V gene has CDR1 MNHEY and CDR2 SVGAGI. The CDR3 is 15 residues long. CDR3 loop: CASTGNRGANEKLFF. Written as DNA, the CDR3 is TGTGCCAGCACCGGGAACAGGGGAGCTAATGAAAAACTGTTTTTT.